This T cell receptor beta chain appears in the sequencing data of a study of a mutant IDH1 vaccine in newly diagnosed glioma. Overall study: Patients were given eight vaccinations, scheduled in weeks 1, 3, 5, 7, 11, 15, 19 and 23. The treated population exhibited a male proportion of around 62%, a female proportion of roughly 40%, and a mean age of around 40 years. Notes on the study in general: There seemed to be no relation between pseudoprogression and changes in top peripheral T cell clonotypes. Evidence of vaccine-induced immune responses was documented in less than 95% of patients.

The CDR3 loop spans 15 amino acids. Libraries were prepared by immunoSEQ multiplex PCR; TCRdb keeps only in-frame clonotypes and omits some of them. This table has tens of thousands of clones, over 70% appearing once. Turning to this clone: Its antigen is undetermined.

Time point reported: week 23, last vaccination. Every vaccination contained 300 ug of the mutant IDH1 20-mer peptide and was paired with topical imiquimod. The sequenced sample was PBMCs, obtained from a glioma patient whose treatment included an IDH1 peptide vaccine. The chain carries TRBV21-1 and TRBJ2-1; the DNA was not used to check the table's D call, TRBD1. TRBV21-1 constitutes a pseudogene. The origin of this receptor is a man in his forties or fifties with glioma. CDR3 amino acids: CASSKEEDRYIEQFF. CDR3 nucleotides: TGTGCCAGCAGCAAAGAAGAGGACAGGTATATTGAGCAGTTCTTC.